This T cell receptor (beta chain) was profiled in a study of human T cells and chemical hapten exposure. The study's findings and limits: Counts of expanded TCRs at PT1 were positively correlated with patch test score. The donors suffered from alopecia, so their immune response may not match that of healthy people.

The germline V gene has CDR1 MGHRA and CDR2 YSYEKL. CDR3 length: 12 residues. V lost 5 bases and J 11 bases, leaving 12 bases between the germline ends. As for time point: patch test 2, 6 weeks after DPC sensitization. As to treatment: therapeutic diphenylcyclopropenone sensitization with weekly scalp DPC. Blood collection happened ahead of applying each patch test. This clonotype was seen at least ten times. Antigen specificity is unknown. TCRdb fed the RACE reads into MiXCR, producing one record per CDR3 protein. The sample includes 80,000 to 95,000 distinct CDR3 sequences, under 14% seen only once; the top ten take more than 1.5%.

The TCR comes from a man younger than 35 with alopecia areata. Some clones in this sample may be carry-over from other donors' samples. This chain connects TRBV4-1 to TRBJ2-2, with D unclear. The material was whole blood, obtained in connection with sensitization to the hapten diphenylcyclopropenone (DPC). The CDR3: CASSDGLNELFF. The CDR3 DNA reads TGCGCCAGCAGCGATGGGCTGAACGAGCTGTTTTTT.